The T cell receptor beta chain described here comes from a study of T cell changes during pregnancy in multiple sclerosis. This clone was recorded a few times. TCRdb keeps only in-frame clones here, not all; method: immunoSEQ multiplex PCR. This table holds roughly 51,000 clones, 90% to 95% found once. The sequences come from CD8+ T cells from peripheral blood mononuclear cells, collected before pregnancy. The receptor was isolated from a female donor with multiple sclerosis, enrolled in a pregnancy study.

In DNA, the CDR3 is TGCAGCGTTGATTGGGGGGACACAGATACGCAGTATTTT. This gives the protein CSVDWGDTDTQYF. V gene TRBV29-1 combines with J gene TRBJ2-3, with D possibly TRBD2 on 6 matching bases. The CDR3 has 13 residues. V was clipped by 3 bases and J by 2 bases, with 9 bases between them. Germline loops: CDR1 SQVTM, CDR2 ANQGSEA.